The rows below give T cell receptor beta chains drawn from one sample of a study of shared clonotypes between healthy human individuals. The method was immunoSEQ multiplex PCR; TCRdb's version includes in-frame clones alone and lacks a portion of them. This sample yields 950,000 to 1,100,000 clones, of which about 80% are seen a single time; more than 0.55% belongs to the top ten. Sequencing was performed on memory CD4+ T cells from PBMCs. These receptors all stem from a man younger than 35 in good health. Some clones in this sample may be carry-over from other donors' samples. The CDR3 runs from the conserved cysteine through the conserved F or W. The order of the fields is clone size, D gene, J gene, V gene, CDR3 length, CDR3 DNA, CDR3 protein. D genes are given only for firm matches. The listing skips clone size in some rows; elsewhere it reads once, few, many or a size class.

size: few; D: .; J: TRBJ1-2; V: TRBV2; length: 12; DNA: TGTGCCAGCAGTGACAGAAAATATGGCTACACCTTC; CDR3: CASSDRKYGYTF
size: .; D: TRBD1; J: TRBJ2-2; V: TRBV5-1; length: 15; DNA: TGCGCCAGCAGCCCCCTGGACAGGGACACCGGGGAGCTGTTTTTT; CDR3: CASSPLDRDTGELFF
size: .; D: .; J: TRBJ2-7; V: TRBV5-1; length: 15; DNA: TGCGCCAGCAGCTTGGCCGCGGGGATCTCCTACGAGCAGTACTTC; CDR3: CASSLAAGISYEQYF
size: .; D: TRBD2; J: TRBJ2-3; V: TRBV4-2; length: 20; DNA: TGTGCCAGCAGCCAAGACGAAGGAAGAGCGGGAGGGGGAATGACAGATACGCAGTATTTT; CDR3: CASSQDEGRAGGGMTDTQYF
size: many; D: .; J: TRBJ1-1; V: TRBV29-1; length: 10; DNA: TGCAGCGTGGGGAACACTGAAGCTTTCTTT; CDR3: CSVGNTEAFF
size: .; D: TRBD1; J: TRBJ2-1; V: TRBV6-4; length: 13; DNA: TGTGCCAGCAGCCAACAGGGGGTTAATGAGCAGTTCTTC; CDR3: CASSQQGVNEQFF
size: .; D: TRBD2; J: TRBJ2-4; V: TRBV5-1; length: 18; DNA: TGCGCCAGCAGCTCCGTAGCGGGAGGGTACCTAGCCAAAAACATTCAGTACTTC; CDR3: CASSSVAGGYLAKNIQYF
size: .; D: .; J: TRBJ1-5; V: TRBV4-3; length: 13; DNA: TGCGCCAGCAGCCAATCCGGGGGCCAGCCCCAGCATTTT; CDR3: CASSQSGGQPQHF
size: .; D: .; J: TRBJ1-2; V: TRBV28; length: 15; DNA: TGTGCCAGCAGTCAAAAGACAGGAGGCCTTAAGGGCTACACCTTC; CDR3: CASSQKTGGLKGYTF
size: .; D: .; J: TRBJ2-7; V: TRBV21-1; length: 14; DNA: TGTGCCAGCAGCCCCGTGGGGGGCACTTACGAGCAGTACTTC; CDR3: CASSPVGGTYEQYF
size: .; D: .; J: TRBJ2-7; V: TRBV19; length: 9; DNA: TGTGCCAGCCGATTTCAGTTAGCCTTC; CDR3: CASRFQLAF
size: .; D: TRBD1; J: TRBJ1-1; V: TRBV6-1; length: 12; DNA: TGTGCCAGCAGTTGGACAGGTGAGATAGCTTTCTTT; CDR3: CASSWTGEIAFF
size: .; D: .; J: TRBJ1-1; V: TRBV30; length: 13; DNA: TGTGCCTGGAGTGTACTTGCTCGGACTGAAGCTTTCTTT; CDR3: CAWSVLARTEAFF
size: .; D: TRBD1; J: TRBJ2-3; V: TRBV18; length: 16; DNA: TGTGCCAGCTCACCACAGGGGGCGTCTAGCACAGATACGCAGTATTTT; CDR3: CASSPQGASSTDTQYF
size: .; D: .; J: TRBJ2-2; V: TRBV6-1; length: 15; DNA: TGTGCCAGCAGTGCACCACAGGCCTGGAGCGGGGAGCTGTTTTTT; CDR3: CASSAPQAWSGELFF
size: .; D: .; J: TRBJ1-1; V: TRBV4-3; length: 14; DNA: TGCGCCAGCAGCCCAGGCGGTGTAGTCCCTGAAGCTTTCTTT; CDR3: CASSPGGVVPEAFF
size: .; D: .; J: TRBJ2-7; V: TRBV11-2; length: 16; DNA: TGTGCCAGCAGCCCCGCCAGTGGGGGTTCCTCCTACGAGCAGTACTTC; CDR3: CASSPASGGSSYEQYF
size: .; D: .; J: TRBJ2-3; V: TRBV15; length: 14; DNA: TGTGCCACCAGCAATTGGCCGGGCACAGATACGCAGTATTTT; CDR3: CATSNWPGTDTQYF
size: .; D: .; J: TRBJ1-5; V: TRBV2; length: 14; DNA: TGTGCCAGCACAGACCGGATGAAGTATCAGCCCCAGCATTTT; CDR3: CASTDRMKYQPQHF
size: .; D: TRBD1; J: TRBJ2-3; V: TRBV7-2; length: 16; DNA: TGTGCCAGCAGCAGAAGCCGGGACAGGGTGACAGATACGCAGTATTTT; CDR3: CASSRSRDRVTDTQYF
size: .; D: TRBD1; J: TRBJ1-2; V: TRBV6-5; length: 12; DNA: TGTGCCAGCAGTTTTCGGACAGGTGGCTACACCTTC; CDR3: CASSFRTGGYTF
size: .; D: .; J: TRBJ2-7; V: TRBV5-6; length: 14; DNA: TGTGCCAGCAGCTTGTTCCCTTACTCCTACGAGCAGTACTTC; CDR3: CASSLFPYSYEQYF
size: .; D: .; J: TRBJ1-5; V: TRBV27; length: 13; DNA: TGTGCCAGCAGTCCCAAGCCCCAACAGCCCCAGCATTTT; CDR3: CASSPKPQQPQHF
size: many; D: .; J: TRBJ2-7; V: TRBV5-4; length: 17; DNA: TGTGCCAGCAGCCCGTCGGGGGGCGGGAGTCGGTCCTACGAGCAGTACTTC; CDR3: CASSPSGGGSRSYEQYF
size: .; D: .; J: TRBJ2-1; V: TRBV9; length: 15; DNA: TGTGCCAGCAGCGTAGTGGCTAGCGACTACAATGAGCAGTTCTTC; CDR3: CASSVVASDYNEQFF
size: .; D: TRBD1; J: TRBJ2-5; V: TRBV2; length: 14; DNA: TGTGCCAGCAGTGAGCAGGGGGCAGAAGAGACCCAGTACTTC; CDR3: CASSEQGAEETQYF
size: .; D: .; J: TRBJ2-7; V: TRBV11-2; length: 17; DNA: TGTGCCAGCAGCTCGCTAGGTTGGGGACACGGGGGCAGCGAGCAGTACTTC; CDR3: CASSSLGWGHGGSEQYF
size: .; D: TRBD1; J: TRBJ1-1; V: TRBV12-5; length: 15; DNA: TGTGCTAGTGGACAGAAGGGGGCGTCGAGCACTGAAGCTTTCTTT; CDR3: CASGQKGASSTEAFF
size: many; D: .; J: TRBJ2-1; V: TRBV5-1; length: 15; DNA: TGCGCCAGCAGTAGGGGGAACCAGCCCTACAATGAGCAGTTCTTC; CDR3: CASSRGNQPYNEQFF
size: .; D: .; J: TRBJ2-7; V: TRBV18; length: 16; DNA: TGTGCCAGCTCACCAAGGGTTGGCGGGGACTCCTACGAGCAGTACTTC; CDR3: CASSPRVGGDSYEQYF
size: .; D: TRBD1; J: TRBJ2-7; V: TRBV27; length: 14; DNA: TGTGCCAGCAGCTCCCGGGACAGATCCTACGAGCAGTACTTC; CDR3: CASSSRDRSYEQYF
size: .; D: .; J: TRBJ2-3; V: TRBV5-1; length: 15; DNA: TGCGCCAGCATGGGCGCCTTCGGGGGCCCAGATACGCAGTATTTT; CDR3: CASMGAFGGPDTQYF
size: .; D: TRBD1; J: TRBJ2-1; V: TRBV6-1; length: 15; DNA: TGTGCCAGCAGTTCCTGGGGACAGGCCCCCAATGAGCAGTTCTTC; CDR3: CASSSWGQAPNEQFF
size: .; D: TRBD1; J: TRBJ2-7; V: TRBV5-1; length: 15; DNA: TGCGCCAGCAGCTTGGTGTGGGGACAGGGATACGAGCAGTACTTC; CDR3: CASSLVWGQGYEQYF
size: .; D: .; J: TRBJ1-6; V: TRBV28; length: 14; DNA: TGTGCCAGCAGTTTACCCCAGACTCATTCACCCCTCCACTTT; CDR3: CASSLPQTHSPLHF
size: .; D: .; J: TRBJ2-5; V: TRBV6-1; length: 18; DNA: TGTGCCAGCAGCGAATTGACGGCCCGTATGTCCCTCACGGAGACCCAGTACTTC; CDR3: CASSELTARMSLTETQYF
size: .; D: TRBD2; J: TRBJ2-1; V: TRBV6-6; length: 16; DNA: TGTGCCAGCAGTTACGCCACTAGCGGGAGGGCCGGGGAGCAGTTCTTC; CDR3: CASSYATSGRAGEQFF
size: many; D: .; J: TRBJ1-2; V: TRBV9; length: 15; DNA: TGTGCCAGCAGCCCTGGGACGGGTTTGGGCTATGGCTACACCTTC; CDR3: CASSPGTGLGYGYTF
size: many; D: .; J: TRBJ1-2; V: TRBV2; length: 13; DNA: TGTGCCAGCAGTGTTATGTCAAACTATGGCTACACCTTC; CDR3: CASSVMSNYGYTF
size: once; D: TRBD2; J: TRBJ2-7; V: TRBV18; length: 14; DNA: TGTGCCAGCTCACCAAGACGGGAGGCCTACGAGCAGTACTTC; CDR3: CASSPRREAYEQYF
size: few; D: .; J: TRBJ1-5; V: TRBV27; length: 15; DNA: TGTGCCAGCAGTTTAGAACAGGGTGGCAATCAGCCCCAGCATTTT; CDR3: CASSLEQGGNQPQHF
size: .; D: .; J: TRBJ1-1; V: TRBV4-1; length: 15; DNA: TGCGCCAGCAGCCAAGGCCTTACAGGGAACACTGAAGCTTTATTT; CDR3: CASSQGLTGNTEALF
size: .; D: .; J: TRBJ2-5; V: TRBV4-2; length: 15; DNA: TGTGCCAGCAGCCCCCTTGCCGGCGGTCAAGAGACCCAGTACTTC; CDR3: CASSPLAGGQETQYF
size: once; D: .; J: TRBJ1-2; V: TRBV21-1; length: 15; DNA: TGTGCCAGCATCCCTTACCCCCGAGGGAGCTATGGCTACACCTTC; CDR3: CASIPYPRGSYGYTF
size: .; D: .; J: TRBJ1-5; V: TRBV10-3; length: 17; DNA: TGTGCCATCAGTGAGTCAGACCCGGCACTTAGCAATCAGCCCCAGCATTTT; CDR3: CAISESDPALSNQPQHF
size: .; D: .; J: TRBJ2-2; V: TRBV7-3; length: 15; DNA: TGTGCCAGCAGCTTAACAGGGGCACTAACCGGGGAGCTGTTTTTT; CDR3: CASSLTGALTGELFF
size: .; D: .; J: TRBJ1-4; V: TRBV5-1; length: 17; DNA: TGCGCCAGCAGCCCTGGGGTTTTGAGGGCTTCTAATGAAAAACTGTTTTTT; CDR3: CASSPGVLRASNEKLFF
size: .; D: .; J: TRBJ1-5; V: TRBV10-3; length: 14; DNA: TGTGCCATCAAGGGAGGAGGGGACAATCAGCCCCAGCATTTT; CDR3: CAIKGGGDNQPQHF
size: .; D: TRBD2; J: TRBJ2-5; V: TRBV7-2; length: 16; DNA: TGTGCCAGCAGCCGCGTTGCGACTAGCGGTCAAGAGACCCAGTACTTC; CDR3: CASSRVATSGQETQYF
size: .; D: .; J: TRBJ2-1; V: TRBV5-1; length: 13; DNA: TGCGCCAGCAGCTTGCGGGAGTACAATGAGCAGTTCTTC; CDR3: CASSLREYNEQFF
size: medium-sized; D: TRBD1; J: TRBJ1-3; V: TRBV15; length: 18; DNA: TGTGCCACCAGCAGGAGTTGGACAGGGGGTATCTCTGGAAACACCATATATTTT; CDR3: CATSRSWTGGISGNTIYF
size: .; D: TRBD1; J: TRBJ2-1; V: TRBV28; length: 15; DNA: TGTGCCAGCAGTTGGGGACAGGGCCACTACAATGAGCAGTTCTTC; CDR3: CASSWGQGHYNEQFF
size: .; D: .; J: TRBJ2-3; V: TRBV18; length: 14; DNA: TGTGCCAGCTCACCTGGGTCGCTCACAGATACGCAGTATTTT; CDR3: CASSPGSLTDTQYF
size: .; D: TRBD1; J: TRBJ2-7; V: TRBV14; length: 19; DNA: TGTGCCAGCAGCCCTTCTATCGCTTCCGGGACAGGGGTCCCCTACGAGCAGTACTTC; CDR3: CASSPSIASGTGVPYEQYF
size: .; D: TRBD2; J: TRBJ2-2; V: TRBV5-1; length: 16; DNA: TGCGCCAGCAGCACCGGACTAGCGGGAAGCACCGGGGAGCTGTTTTTT; CDR3: CASSTGLAGSTGELFF
size: .; D: TRBD1; J: TRBJ2-5; V: TRBV4-1; length: 15; DNA: TGCGCCAGCAGCCAAGACGGGACAGGGGAAGAGACCCAGTACTTC; CDR3: CASSQDGTGEETQYF
size: many; D: .; J: TRBJ2-7; V: TRBV9; length: 15; DNA: TGTGCCAGCAGCCCACCCGTGGGACCCTACTACGAGCAGTACTTC; CDR3: CASSPPVGPYYEQYF
size: .; D: .; J: TRBJ2-7; V: TRBV6-6; length: 14; DNA: TGTGCCAGCACCCTCGTCGGGAGAACCTACGAGCAGTACTTC; CDR3: CASTLVGRTYEQYF
size: .; D: TRBD1; J: TRBJ2-3; V: TRBV29-1; length: 15; DNA: TGCAGCGTTGAGCTCTTGGACAGGGGGCGGGATACGCAGTATTTT; CDR3: CSVELLDRGRDTQYF